Each of the 14 T cell receptor beta chains below was sequenced from the same sample in a study of identical twins. TCRdb re-called the 5' RACE reads with MiXCR, one entry per CDR3 protein. The sample yields 250,000 or so distinct CDR3 sequences, approximately 7% seen once. These data were likewise used in another study, on yellow fever vaccine responses in identical twins.

Sequenced sample: memory (CD45RO+) T cells sorted from blood. These receptor sequences come from a woman aged 18-29 years in good health.

Written as DNA, the CDR3 is TGTGCCAGCAGTGAAGGGAAAGCCAAAAACATTCAGTACTTC. This translates into CASSEGKAKNIQYF. This chain joins TRBV2 and TRBJ2-4, with no clear D. Trimming removed 1 base from V and 0 bases from J, with 4 bases in between. The germline gives CDR1 SNHLY, CDR2 FYNNEI. This CDR3 is built from 14 residues.

There are many counts of this clonotype. V and J are TRBV20-1 and TRBJ2-1; TRBD2 matches at 9 bases. The ends lost 5 bases at V and 2 bases at J; junction bases unmatched: 10. The CDR3 has 16 residues. Germline V gives CDR1 DFQATT, CDR2 SNEGSKA (reference sequence). CDR3 sequence: CSASLRASGTYNEQFF. The CDR3 DNA reads as TGCAGTGCTTCCCTCAGGGCTAGCGGGACCTACAATGAGCAGTTCTTC.

This clonotype was seen a few times. The chain recombines TRBV15 with TRBJ2-1; 7 bases fit TRBD2. There are 20 residues in the CDR3. The trim removed 3 bases at V and 2 bases at J, leaving 19 bases unmatched. Germline CDR1 LNHNV, CDR2 YYDKDF (reference sequence). The CDR3 nucleotides are TGTGCCACCAGCAGGAGGGTAGAGAATGGACGTGCGGGGGCCTACAATGAGCAGTTCTTC. It yields the protein CATSRRVENGRAGAYNEQFF.

This clonotype was picked up many times. This chain links TRBV20-1 with TRBJ1-2; the D is unclear. The CDR3 is made up of 13 amino acids. Germline CDR1 reads DFQATT; CDR2 reads SNEGSKA (reference sequence). The germline V and J ends were trimmed by 4 bases and 3 bases, with 12 bases remaining between them. The CDR3 coding sequence is TGCAGTGCTATGTGGGAGATGGACTATGGCTACACCTTC. The encoded protein is CSAMWEMDYGYTF.

V and J are TRBV18 and TRBJ2-3; D assignment may be TRBD1 or TRBD2 (6 bases each). The CDR3 totals 15 residues. Germline CDR1 reads KGHSH; CDR2 reads LQKENI. V was clipped by 3 bases and J by 4 bases, with 14 bases between them. The chain's CDR3 is CASSPGGTHADTQYF. CDR3 in DNA: TGTGCCAGCTCACCGGGGGGCACACACGCAGATACGCAGTATTTT. The full variable domain, its missing parts supplied by reference TRBV18 and TRBJ2-3, is NAGVMQNPRHLVRRRGQEARLRCSPMKGHSHVYWYRQLPEEGLKFMVYLQKENIIDESGMPKERFSAEFPKEGPSILRIQQVVRGDSAAYFCASSPGGTHADTQYFGPGTRLTVL.

A few counts support this clonotype. The gene calls are TRBV20-1 and TRBJ2-5, with D uncertain. Deletions cut 5 bases from V and 9 bases from J, with 13 bases between. The CDR3 contains 11 residues. Germline CDR1 is DFQATT and CDR2 is SNEGSKA (reference sequence). CDR3 in DNA: TGCAGTGCTTTGGCGCTTAGTTCCCAGTACTTC. Translated: CSALALSSQYF.

The gene calls are TRBV15 and TRBJ2-6; D unclear. Trimming shortened V by 1 base and J by 0 bases, and 7 bases separated the two germline ends. Germline values: CDR1 LNHNV, CDR2 YYDKDF (reference sequence). The CDR3 has 16 amino acids. As DNA, the CDR3 is TGTGCCACCAGCAGAGGGCTGATCTCTGGGGCCAACGTCCTGACTTTC. Encoded protein: CATSRGLISGANVLTF.

This chain joins TRBV20-1 and TRBJ1-4; TRBD1 might be the D (5 bases). Trimming removed 2 bases at V and 4 bases at J, with 14 bases between. The CDR3 sequence is 15 residues long. CDR1 and CDR2 (germline): DFQATT, SNEGSKA (reference sequence). The CDR3 loop reads CSARSPGRNNEKLFF. The CDR3 DNA reads TGCAGTGCTAGAAGCCCGGGACGGAATAATGAAAAACTGTTTTTT.

This clonotype was seen many times. This chain joins TRBV5-6 and TRBJ2-5; D is perhaps TRBD2 (5 bases). This CDR3 is 14 amino acids long. Per the germline V gene, CDR1 is SGHDT and CDR2 is YYEEEE. Trimming pared 1 base from V and 4 bases from J, leaving 11 bases between. CDR3 DNA: TGTGCCAGCAGCTTGACGGGGTTCACAGAGACCCAGTACTTC. Residues: CASSLTGFTETQYF.

This clonotype has ten or more counts. The chain carries TRBV5-1 and TRBJ2-3; D is possibly TRBD2 (6 bases). V was trimmed by 0 bases and J by 4 bases, leaving 9 bases between them. The CDR3 runs to 14 residues. Germline-derived CDR1 and CDR2 are SGHRS and YFSETQ. The CDR3 coding sequence is TGCGCCAGCAGCTTGGGGGAGGTGGCAGATACGCAGTATTTT. It specifies CASSLGEVADTQYF.

This clonotype was recorded many times. This chain joins TRBV5-5 and TRBJ1-1; D possibly corresponds to TRBD1 (6 bases). This CDR3 contains 17 residues. Germline values: CDR1 SGHKS, CDR2 YYEKEE (reference sequence). Trimming cost V 1 base and J 1 base, with 17 bases left between them. In DNA form, the CDR3 reads TGTGCCAGCAGCTTGATTTTTGGGGGGCGAGGGAACACTGAAGCTTTCTTT. It translates to CASSLIFGGRGNTEAFF.

This clonotype was recorded a few times. This chain links TRBV5-5 with TRBJ2-5; possible D gene TRBD2, 6 bases. With 0 bases removed from V and 0 bases from J, the gap between germline ends came to 9 bases. The V gene's germline CDR1 is SGHKS and CDR2 YYEKEE (reference sequence). The CDR3 loop spans 15 amino acids. CDR3 sequence: CASSLGLAYQETQYF. For the CDR3, the DNA is TGTGCCAGCAGCTTGGGGCTAGCGTACCAAGAGACCCAGTACTTC.

The chain recombines TRBV5-1 with TRBJ2-5; tentative D call: TRBD1 (5 bases). The CDR3 contains 15 residues. Germline CDR1 SGHRS, CDR2 YFSETQ. The V gene lost 4 bases and the J gene lost 4 bases, with 17 bases spanning the gap. The CDR3, as DNA: TGCGCCAGCAGCCAGGGCCGGTCCCCCATAGAGACCCAGTACTTC. Translating it yields CASSQGRSPIETQYF.

This clonotype was observed many times. The V gene is TRBV5-1, the J gene TRBJ2-5, with D unclear. The CDR3 length is 13 residues. Germline CDR1 and CDR2: SGHRS and YFSETQ. Trimming stripped 4 bases from V and 2 bases from J, with 9 bases between. The CDR3 sequence is CASSILGQETQYF. The CDR3 coding sequence is TGCGCCAGCAGCATCCTGGGACAAGAGACCCAGTACTTC. Using reference TRBV5-1 and TRBJ2-5 for the parts outside the CDR3, the full variable domain is KAGVTQTPRYLIKTRGQQVTLSCSPISGHRSVSWYQQTPGQGLQFLFEYFSETQRNKGNFPGRFSGRQFSNSRSEMNVSTLELGDSALYLCASSILGQETQYFGPGTRLLVL.